Listed below are T cell receptor beta chains from one sample, sequenced in a study of control samples from healthy donors and cancer patients. The data were produced by immunoSEQ multiplex PCR, yet TCRdb's version contains in-frame clones alone and is incomplete. The sample shows about 79,000 clones, 80% to 95% of them seen only once. The material sequenced was PBMCs. These TCRs come from a woman between 40 and 50 years old with lung cancer. CDR3s leave out the opening cysteine and the closing phenylalanine or tryptophan. A D gene is named only where the DNA matches it firmly.

TRBV5-6	TRBJ2-3	-	12	ASNFGSKSDTQY
TRBV5-8	TRBJ1-5	-	12	ASSPGTAYQPQH
TRBV28	TRBJ1-5	-	8	ASSLQPQH
TRBV28	TRBJ2-5	TRBD2	16	ASRVPGLAGVPGETQY
TRBV15	TRBJ2-3	-	10	ATSRDTDTQY
TRBV6-4	TRBJ2-1	TRBD2	14	ASSGSASGGDNEQF
TRBV14	TRBJ2-5	-	13	ASSPLTRSGETQY
TRBV5-4	TRBJ1-2	-	12	ASSRSGTQYGYT
TRBV12-5	TRBJ1-1	-	12	ASGLMTDPPEAF
TRBV3-1/TRBV3-2	TRBJ1-5	TRBD1	13	ASSPGTGGNQPQH
TRBV2	TRBJ2-3	-	10	ASSFITDTQY
TRBV3-1/TRBV3-2	TRBJ2-1	TRBD2	13	ASSHNGGSYNEQF
TRBV6-1	TRBJ1-1	-	14	ASSDLQGSGYTEAF
TRBV18	TRBJ1-1	-	14	ASSLGGGVMNTEAF
TRBV28	TRBJ2-7	-	10	ASSLTAYEQY
TRBV19	TRBJ2-7	TRBD1	11	ASSKGQAYEQY
TRBV3-1/TRBV3-2	TRBJ2-5	-	12	ASSHASRGETQY
TRBV7-2	TRBJ1-1	TRBD1	14	ASSSGTGWMNTEAF
TRBV15	TRBJ1-2	-	12	ATSRADSNYGYT
TRBV9	TRBJ2-2	-	13	ASSVVAQGSGELF
TRBV4-1	TRBJ1-1	-	14	ASSQESVRTNTEAF
TRBV6-1	TRBJ2-5	-	14	ASSDVQGGGSETQY
TRBV2	TRBJ1-2	-	11	ASSKRSTYGYT
TRBV9	TRBJ2-1	-	13	ASSLVDSSYNEQF
TRBV19	TRBJ1-4	-	12	ASRDWQGNEKLF
TRBV6-6	TRBJ1-5	-	13	ASSAGAYSNQPQH
TRBV19	TRBJ1-6	-	14	ASGSTQGVGNSPLH
TRBV23-1	TRBJ1-5	-	14	ASSQSSGQGYQPQH
TRBV19	TRBJ2-3	TRBD1	13	ASSIRDRGTDTQY
TRBV2	TRBJ1-3	-	12	ASSGTEGGNTIY
TRBV19	TRBJ1-3	-	12	ASSQGNYGNTIY
TRBV19	TRBJ1-6	-	11	ASRTDYNSPLH
TRBV9	TRBJ2-1	TRBD2	15	ASSPQGLAGEYNEQF
TRBV6-5	TRBJ2-7	-	12	ASSYSYGSYEQY
TRBV7-3	TRBJ2-2	TRBD2	12	ASSLGLATGELF
TRBV11-3	TRBJ1-1	-	11	ASSLVGNTEAF
TRBV21-1	TRBJ2-4	-	14	ASSQSLGRLRDIQY